This TCR beta chain stems from a study of regulatory T cells in long-lasting Graves disease. Time point in this sample: persistent/refractory GD, antithyroid drugs over 5 years with positive TRAb. The TCR library was prepared using RNA isolated from PBMCs. It was by American Thyroid Association guidelines that Graves' disease was diagnosed. V lost 4 bases and J lost 8, with 14 bases in between. Germline loops: CDR1 LGHDT, CDR2 YNNKEL (reference sequence). The length of the CDR3 is 13 residues. Library construction for TCR beta used iRepertoire HTBI primers and Arm-PCR of CDR3 regions. Authors' processing steps: Across the samples, identification revealed about 62 TRBV and 11 to 15 TRBJ segments. TCRdb passed the multiplex PCR reads through MiXCR, listing each CDR3 protein once. TCRdb's processing, not the authors', yielded these V and J calls. The table lists 600,000 to 850,000 distinct CDR3 sequences, 25% to 35% of them singletons, with around 40% in the top ten.

The TCR comes from a female donor with Graves disease. This sequence joins TRBV3-1 and TRBJ1-2, with TRBD1 as a possible D gene (5 bases). Sequencing used peripheral blood mononuclear cells (PBMCs), obtained when the disease was refractory, from a patient treated with antithyroid drugs. In nucleotides, the CDR3 is TGTGCCAGCAGCCCAAGGGGCTCAGCCGGCTACACCTTC. Translated, it gives CASSPRGSAGYTF.